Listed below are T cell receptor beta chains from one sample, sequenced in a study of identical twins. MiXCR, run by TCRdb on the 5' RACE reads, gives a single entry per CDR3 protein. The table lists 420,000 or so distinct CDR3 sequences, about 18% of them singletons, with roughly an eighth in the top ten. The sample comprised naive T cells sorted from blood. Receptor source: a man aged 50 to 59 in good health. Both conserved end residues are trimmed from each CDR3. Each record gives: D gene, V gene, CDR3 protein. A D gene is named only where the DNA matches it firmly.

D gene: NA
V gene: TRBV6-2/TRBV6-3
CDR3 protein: ASSYSLGDANTGELF

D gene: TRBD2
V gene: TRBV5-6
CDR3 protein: ASSGTSGRDTQY

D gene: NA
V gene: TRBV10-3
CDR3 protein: ATLERRSGELF

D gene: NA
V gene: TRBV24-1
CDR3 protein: ATSDFGHVLGQETQY

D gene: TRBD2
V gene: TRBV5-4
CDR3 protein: ASSFGLAGVTNQSPQETQY

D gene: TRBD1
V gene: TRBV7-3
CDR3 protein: ASSLMGEGASRIGNEQF

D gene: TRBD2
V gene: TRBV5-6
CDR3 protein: ASNKPGTSGTETQH

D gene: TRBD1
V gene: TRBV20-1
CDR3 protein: SARDFRTGGDEQY

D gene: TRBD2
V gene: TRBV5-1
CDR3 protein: ASSTGTSRSYEQY

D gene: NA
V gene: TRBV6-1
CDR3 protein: ASRNGWGRDTIY

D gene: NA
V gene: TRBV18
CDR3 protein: ASHSTSANYGYT

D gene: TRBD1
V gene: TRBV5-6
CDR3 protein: ASSLAVLDRGKDEQF

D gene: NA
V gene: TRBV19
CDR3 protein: ASSIFGGYNEQF

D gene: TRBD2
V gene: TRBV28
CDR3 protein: ASSLSGSVANEQF

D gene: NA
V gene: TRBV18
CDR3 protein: ASSFSGEQGYEQY

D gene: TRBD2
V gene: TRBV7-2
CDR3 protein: ASSYMGSGRAFYEQY

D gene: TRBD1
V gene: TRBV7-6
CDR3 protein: ASSRDRGEYNEQF

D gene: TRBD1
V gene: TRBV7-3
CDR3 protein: ASSSTRDREDTQY

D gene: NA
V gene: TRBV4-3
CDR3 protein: ASSQDSREQETQY

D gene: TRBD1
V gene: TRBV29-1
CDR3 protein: SVDHRGTGVDEQF

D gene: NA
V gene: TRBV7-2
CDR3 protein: ASSLVGDGYT

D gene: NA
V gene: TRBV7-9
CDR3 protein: ASSNRRKENYGYT

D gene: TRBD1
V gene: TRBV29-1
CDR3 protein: SVGDRGETQY

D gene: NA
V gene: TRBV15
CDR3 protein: ATSSTRTRNTEAF

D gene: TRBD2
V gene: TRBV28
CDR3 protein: ASSGREGLYEQY

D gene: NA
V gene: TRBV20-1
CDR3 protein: SARVRGRNQPQH

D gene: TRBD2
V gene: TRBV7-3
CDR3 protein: ASSKGSTSGNEQF

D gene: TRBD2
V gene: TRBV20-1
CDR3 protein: SARGFLAGDSSYEQY

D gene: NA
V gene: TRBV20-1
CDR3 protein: SARDAAGQLQTQY

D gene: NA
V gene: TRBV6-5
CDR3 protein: ASSLGAHGNTIY

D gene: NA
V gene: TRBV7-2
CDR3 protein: ASTTSGGSYEQY

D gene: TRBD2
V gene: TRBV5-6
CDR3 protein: ASSLLGLAGNEQF

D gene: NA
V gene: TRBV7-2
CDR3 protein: ASSPGEGAYNEQF

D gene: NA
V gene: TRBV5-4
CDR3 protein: ASSSGSHPTIGEQF

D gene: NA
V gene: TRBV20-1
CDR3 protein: SANRDWPTGDTQY

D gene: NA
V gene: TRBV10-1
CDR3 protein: ASGADGSKSNYEQY

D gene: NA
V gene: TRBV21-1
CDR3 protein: ASNTGLAGNQETQY

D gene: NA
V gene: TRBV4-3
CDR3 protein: ASSSSTRGPEAF

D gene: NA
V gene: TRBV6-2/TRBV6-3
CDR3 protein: ASSLYSANQPQH

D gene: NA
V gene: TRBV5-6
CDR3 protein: ASSWAQEQF

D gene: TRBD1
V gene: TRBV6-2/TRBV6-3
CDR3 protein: ASSYGGQPNTEAF

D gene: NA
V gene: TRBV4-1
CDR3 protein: ASSQVLDNEQF

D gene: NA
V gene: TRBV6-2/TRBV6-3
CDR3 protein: ASSWGTSGYEQY

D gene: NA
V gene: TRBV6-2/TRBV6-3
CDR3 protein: ASRRGGAAYEQY

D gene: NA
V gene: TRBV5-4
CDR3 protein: ASSSSTGHNEQF